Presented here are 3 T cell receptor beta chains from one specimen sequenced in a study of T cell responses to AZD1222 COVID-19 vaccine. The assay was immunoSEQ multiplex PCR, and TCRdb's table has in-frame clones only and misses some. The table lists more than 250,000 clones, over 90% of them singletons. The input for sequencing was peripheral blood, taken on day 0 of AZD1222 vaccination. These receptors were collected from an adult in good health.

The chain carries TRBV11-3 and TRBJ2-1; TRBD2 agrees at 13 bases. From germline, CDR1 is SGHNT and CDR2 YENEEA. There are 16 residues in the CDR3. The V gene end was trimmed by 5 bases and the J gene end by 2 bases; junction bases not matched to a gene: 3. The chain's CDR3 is CASSRGTSGTYNEQFF. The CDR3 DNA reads TGTGCCAGCAGCCGCGGGACTAGCGGGACCTACAATGAGCAGTTCTTC.

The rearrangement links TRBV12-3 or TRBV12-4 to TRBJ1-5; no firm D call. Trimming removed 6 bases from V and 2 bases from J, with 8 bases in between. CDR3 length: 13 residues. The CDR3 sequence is CASSAGGNQPQHF. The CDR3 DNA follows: TGTGCCAGCAGCGCAGGTGGCAATCAGCCCCAGCATTTT.

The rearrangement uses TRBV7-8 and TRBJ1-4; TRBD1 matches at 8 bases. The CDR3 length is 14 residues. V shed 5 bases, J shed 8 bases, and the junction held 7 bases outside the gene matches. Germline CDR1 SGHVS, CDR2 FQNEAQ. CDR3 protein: CASSPTGAYEKLFF. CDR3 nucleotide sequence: TGTGCCAGCAGCCCGACAGGGGCGTACGAAAAACTGTTTTTT.